The 27 T cell receptor beta chains in this list originate from one sample, sequenced in a study of blood T cell repertoires in COVID-19. Assay used: immunoSEQ multiplex PCR; TCRdb lists only in-frame clones, some missing. The sample lists roughly 500,000 clones; 89% were seen once. The sequenced sample consisted of peripheral blood. The receptors originated from a man aged 18 to 35 with COVID-19, enrolled during active disease.

The chain recombines TRBV5-5 with TRBJ1-4; TRBD1 is a possible D gene (5 bases). The CDR3 sequence is 14 residues long. Germline values: CDR1 SGHKS, CDR2 YYEKEE (reference sequence). V lost 0 bases and J lost 6, with 9 bases in between. In nucleotides, the CDR3 is TGTGCCAGCAGCTTGGCGTCGGGGGATGAAAAACTGTTTTTT. Amino acid sequence: CASSLASGDEKLFF.

This clone was seen a handful of times. V and J are TRBV4-1 and TRBJ1-6, with D possibly matching TRBD1 (6 bases). V was clipped by 0 bases and J by 2 bases, with 11 bases between them. The V gene's germline CDR1 is MGHRA and CDR2 YSYEKL. The CDR3 spans 17 residues. The CDR3 loop is CASSQDRQGPYNSPLHF. The CDR3 DNA reads TGCGCCAGCAGCCAAGATCGTCAGGGGCCCTATAATTCACCCCTCCACTTT.

V gene TRBV12-5 combines with J gene TRBJ2-1, with D possibly being TRBD2 (6 bases). The CDR3 is 17 amino acids. Deletions cut 2 bases from V and 0 bases from J, with 14 bases between. From germline, CDR1 is LGHNT and CDR2 FRNRAP. The CDR3 here is CASGLRLGGSSYNEQFF. CDR3 bases: TGTGCTAGTGGTTTGAGGCTCGGGGGAAGCTCCTACAATGAGCAGTTCTTC.

This clone turned up a few times. The chain has TRBV10-3 and TRBJ2-3; 11 positions agree with TRBD2. This CDR3 spans 18 amino acids. V gave up 4 bases and J gave up 5 bases; unmatched junction bases: 14. Germline V gene sequence: CDR1 ENHRY, CDR2 SYGVKD. The CDR3 sequence: CAISATTGTSGKRDTQYF. DNA of the CDR3: TGTGCCATCAGTGCCACAACCGGGACTAGCGGAAAAAGAGATACGCAGTATTTT.

V usage is TRBV7-9 and J usage is TRBJ1-1; D is ambiguous. Germline loops: CDR1 SEHNR, CDR2 FQNEAQ (reference sequence). The length of the CDR3 is 12 residues. Trimming took 3 bases from V and 3 from J, leaving 5 bases between them. CDR3: CASSFPYTEAFF. CDR3 sequence (DNA): TGTGCCAGCAGCTTCCCCTACACTGAAGCTTTCTTT.

This clone was counted once. The CDR3 region has the DNA TGTGCCAGCAGCCCACGGGGAGGGACTAGGGGCACAGATACGCAGTATTTT. It encodes CASSPRGGTRGTDTQYF. This sequence joins TRBV11-2 and TRBJ2-3; 8 nucleotides align to TRBD2. V lost 5 bases to trimming and J lost 1 base; unmatched junction nucleotides: 11. This CDR3 contains 17 residues. From germline, CDR1 is SGHAT and CDR2 FQNNGV.

The V gene is TRBV20-1, the J gene TRBJ2-7, with a possible D match to TRBD1 (6 bases). Germline CDR1 reads DFQATT; CDR2 reads SNEGSKA (reference sequence). Trimming pared 3 bases from V and 0 bases from J, leaving 15 bases between. This CDR3 contains 15 residues. The CDR3 region is CSASSADSYSYEQYF. Here the CDR3 DNA reads TGCAGTGCTAGTTCGGCGGACAGCTACTCCTACGAGCAGTACTTC.

This chain links TRBV5-1 with TRBJ2-3, with a weak D call TRBD2 (7 bases). The CDR3 loop spans 16 amino acids. The ends were cut back, 4 bases at V and 6 bases at J, with 21 bases in the middle. Germline V gene lookup returns CDR1 SGHRS and CDR2 YFSETQ. For the CDR3, the DNA is TGCGCCAGCAGCGTCGGGGGGCGAATTTTATCGGATACGCAGTATTTT. Protein sequence: CASSVGGRILSDTQYF.

The rearrangement uses TRBV4-2 and TRBJ2-1; a weak D match, TRBD2 (5 bases). The CDR3 runs 17 residues. Germline CDR1 LGHNA, CDR2 YNFKEQ. V was cut by 1 base and J by 4 bases, with 17 bases left in between. CDR3: CASSQGEAARRYNEQFF. Written as DNA, the CDR3 is TGTGCCAGCAGCCAAGGAGAGGCAGCCCGGAGGTACAATGAGCAGTTCTTC.

The gene calls are TRBV4-2 and TRBJ2-3; 7 bases fit TRBD2. The V and J ends lost 2 bases and 6 bases, in that order; junction bases with no gene match: 11. The germline gives CDR1 LGHNA, CDR2 YNFKEQ. This CDR3 has 16 amino acids. The CDR3 loop reads CASSQRIRGDPDTQYF. The CDR3 nucleotides are TGTGCCAGCAGCCAACGAATACGGGGGGACCCCGATACGCAGTATTTT.

The chain recombines TRBV18 with TRBJ1-2; D is uncertain. The CDR3 is 14 residues long. Germline CDR1 and CDR2: KGHSH and LQKENI. V gave up 3 bases and J gave up 0 bases, with 8 bases separating them. The DNA for the CDR3 is TGTGCCAGCTCACCGGGCAGCTCTAACTATGGCTACACCTTC. It codes for CASSPGSSNYGYTF.

The chain recombines TRBV6-5 with TRBJ1-2, with D perhaps TRBD1 (6 bases). Per germline, CDR1 MNHEY and CDR2 SVGAGI. V was trimmed by 6 bases and J by 4 bases, leaving 12 bases between them. This CDR3 has 13 amino acids. Written as DNA, the CDR3 is TGTGCCAGCAGGCAGGGGACCCCCTATGGCTACACCTTC. Its translation is CASRQGTPYGYTF.

This sequence joins TRBV4-1 and TRBJ2-5; 8 positions agree with TRBD1. V dropped 0 bases and J dropped 1; count of bases not matched to a gene: 1. CDR1 and CDR2 (germline): MGHRA, YSYEKL. This CDR3 contains 15 residues. CDR3 nucleotide sequence: TGCGCCAGCAGCCAAGAGGGGACAGGCCAAGAGACCCAGTACTTC. Encoded protein: CASSQEGTGQETQYF.

The chain is built from TRBV7-9 and TRBJ2-7, with 8 bases aligning to TRBD2. The V segment lost 5 bases and the J segment 4 bases; nucleotides outside the gene matches: 13. The germline CDR1 and CDR2 sequences are SEHNR and FQNEAQ (reference sequence). The CDR3 has 16 residues. The CDR3 loop is CASSPPQAGVPYEQYF. The CDR3 DNA reads TGTGCCAGCAGCCCCCCTCAAGCGGGGGTACCGTACGAGCAGTACTTC.

This sequence joins TRBV11-2 and TRBJ2-2; D is possibly TRBD2 (5 bases). Germline lookup yields CDR1 SGHAT and CDR2 FQNNGV. V dropped 5 bases and J dropped 4 bases, with 14 bases sitting between them. The CDR3 covers 15 residues. CDR3 in amino acids: CASSPRGGFTGELFF. CDR3 sequence (DNA): TGTGCCAGCAGCCCCCGGGGTGGGTTCACCGGGGAGCTGTTTTTT.

This clone is a singleton in its sample. The chain couples TRBV7-2 to TRBJ2-1; 11 nucleotides line up with TRBD2. This CDR3 has 18 residues. The ends lost 5 bases at V and 0 bases at J; junction bases unmatched: 9. The germline V gene encodes CDR1 SGHTA and CDR2 FQGNSA. The CDR3 nucleotides are TGTGCCAGCAGCCCCCCGGGACTAGCGGTTAGCTCCTACAATGAGCAGTTCTTC. Amino acids: CASSPPGLAVSSYNEQFF.

The J gene is TRBJ1-2, the V gene TRBV19; 7 nucleotides match TRBD1. After removal of 9 bases from V and 4 bases from J, the junction contained 5 bases not matched to a gene. The CDR3 has 12 amino acids. The germline CDR1 and CDR2 sequences are LNHDA and SQIVND (reference sequence). The CDR3 region has the DNA TGTGCCAGCATGACAGGGATCTATGGCTACACCTTC. It yields the protein CASMTGIYGYTF. Full variable domain (rest looked up from reference TRBV19 and TRBJ1-2): DGGITQSPKYLFRKEGQNVTLSCEQNLNHDAMYWYRQDPGQGLRLIYYSQIVNDFQKGDIAEGYSVSREKKESFPLTVTSAQKNPTAFYLCASMTGIYGYTFGSGTRLTVV.

The chain employs TRBV7-9 and TRBJ1-5; D is uncertain. Trimming took off 2 bases at V and 4 bases at J, with 3 bases between the two ends. Per the germline V gene, CDR1 is SEHNR and CDR2 is FQNEAQ (reference sequence). The CDR3 covers 12 residues. The CDR3 protein is CASSLTNQPQHF. The CDR3, as DNA: TGTGCCAGCAGCTTAACTAATCAGCCCCAGCATTTT. Based on the CDR3 plus reference TRBV7-9 and TRBJ1-5, the full variable domain is DTGVSQNPRHKITKRGQNVTFRCDPISEHNRLYWYRQTLGQGPEFLTYFQNEAQLEKSRLLSDRFSAERPKGSFSTLEIQRTEQGDSAMYLCASSLTNQPQHFGDGTRLSIL.

This chain joins TRBV5-4 and TRBJ2-6; 11 bases map to TRBD2. The germline gives CDR1 SGHNT, CDR2 YYREEE (reference sequence). The CDR3 is 18 amino acids. Trimming removed 3 bases from V and 4 bases from J; junction bases left unmatched: 9. The CDR3 DNA sequence: TGTGCCAGCAGCTCAAAAACTAGCGGGAGTGCAGGGGCCAACGTCCTGACTTTC. Translating it yields CASSSKTSGSAGANVLTF. Supplemented by reference TRBV5-4 and TRBJ2-6, the full variable domain reads ETGVTQSPTHLIKTRGQQVTLRCSSQSGHNTVSWYQQALGQGPQFIFQYYREEENGRGNFPPRFSGLQFPNYSSELNVNALELDDSALYLCASSSKTSGSAGANVLTFGAGSRLTVL.

The genes are TRBV6-5 and TRBJ2-7, with 10 bases fitting TRBD2. V lost 4 bases and J lost 6; bases outside the gene matches: 9. There are 15 residues in the CDR3. Germline V CDR1 and CDR2: MNHEY, SVGAGI. The CDR3 DNA sequence: TGTGCCAGCAGTTCCATCCTAGCGGGAGTCGGCGAGCAGTACTTC. Residues: CASSSILAGVGEQYF.

The V gene is TRBV5-4, the J gene TRBJ2-5; TRBD1 might be the D (5 bases). The V end lost 1 base, the J end lost 2 bases, and 9 bases lay between the germline ends. Per germline, CDR1 SGHNT and CDR2 YYREEE (reference sequence). The CDR3 sequence is 14 residues long. This CDR3 reads CASSLRTGQETQYF. In DNA, the CDR3 is TGTGCCAGCAGCTTGAGAACAGGACAAGAGACCCAGTACTTC.

The rearrangement uses TRBV6-5 and TRBJ2-7, with 8 bases matching TRBD2. The CDR3 spans 14 residues. Trimming took 6 bases from V and 0 from J; bases not matched to a gene: 4. From germline, CDR1 is MNHEY and CDR2 SVGAGI. The CDR3 DNA reads as TGTGCCAGCAGGGGACTAGGACACTCCTACGAGCAGTACTTC. This encodes CASRGLGHSYEQYF.

This clone has a single count. The gene calls are TRBV7-9 and TRBJ2-3; the match to TRBD2 covers 7 bases. The CDR3 loop spans 13 amino acids. Germline CDR1 and CDR2: SEHNR and FQNEAQ (reference sequence). V lost 2 bases, J lost 5 bases, and 1 base stayed unmatched. The CDR3 here is CASSLPGGDTQYF. In DNA form, the CDR3 reads TGTGCCAGCAGCTTACCGGGAGGAGATACGCAGTATTTT. Filled out from reference TRBV7-9 and TRBJ2-3, the complete variable domain reads DTGVSQNPRHKITKRGQNVTFRCDPISEHNRLYWYRQTLGQGPEFLTYFQNEAQLEKSRLLSDRFSAERPKGSFSTLEIQRTEQGDSAMYLCASSLPGGDTQYFGPGTRLTVL.

This sequence joins TRBV18 and TRBJ2-7; D may be TRBD1 (6 bases). Germline V gives CDR1 KGHSH, CDR2 LQKENI. CDR3 length equals 16 residues. V lost 0 bases and J 5 bases, leaving 17 bases between the germline ends. DNA for the CDR3: TGTGCCAGCTCACCACCCTCCGCAGGGGTGTCCCACGAGCAGTACTTC. It yields the protein CASSPPSAGVSHEQYF.

This clone was detected only once. The chain joins TRBV6-5 to TRBJ2-7, with 8 bases lining up with TRBD1. After removal of 10 bases from V and 5 bases from J, the junction contained 13 bases not matched to a gene. The CDR3 extends over 14 amino acids. From germline, CDR1 is MNHEY and CDR2 SVGAGI. Here the CDR3 DNA reads TGTGCCACCCGCCAAGGACAGGGAAGACACGAGCAGTACTTC. It translates to CATRQGQGRHEQYF.

The rearrangement uses TRBV5-6 and TRBJ1-2; D ambiguous. CDR3 length: 12 amino acids. Germline V gene sequence: CDR1 SGHDT, CDR2 YYEEEE. Trimming removed 2 bases at V and 10 bases at J, with 12 bases between. The CDR3 sequence is CASSFDIYAYTF. DNA for the CDR3: TGTGCCAGCAGCTTTGACATATACGCCTACACCTTC.

The chain is built from TRBV6-5 and TRBJ1-2; maybe TRBD1 (6 bases). Looked up from germline, CDR1 is MNHEY and CDR2 is SVGAGI. The CDR3 extends over 15 amino acids. Trimming removed 7 bases at V and 0 bases at J, with 15 bases between. CDR3 nucleotides: TGTGCCAGCACCCGACTGGCAGGGGCTAACTATGGCTACACCTTC. Translated, it gives CASTRLAGANYGYTF.